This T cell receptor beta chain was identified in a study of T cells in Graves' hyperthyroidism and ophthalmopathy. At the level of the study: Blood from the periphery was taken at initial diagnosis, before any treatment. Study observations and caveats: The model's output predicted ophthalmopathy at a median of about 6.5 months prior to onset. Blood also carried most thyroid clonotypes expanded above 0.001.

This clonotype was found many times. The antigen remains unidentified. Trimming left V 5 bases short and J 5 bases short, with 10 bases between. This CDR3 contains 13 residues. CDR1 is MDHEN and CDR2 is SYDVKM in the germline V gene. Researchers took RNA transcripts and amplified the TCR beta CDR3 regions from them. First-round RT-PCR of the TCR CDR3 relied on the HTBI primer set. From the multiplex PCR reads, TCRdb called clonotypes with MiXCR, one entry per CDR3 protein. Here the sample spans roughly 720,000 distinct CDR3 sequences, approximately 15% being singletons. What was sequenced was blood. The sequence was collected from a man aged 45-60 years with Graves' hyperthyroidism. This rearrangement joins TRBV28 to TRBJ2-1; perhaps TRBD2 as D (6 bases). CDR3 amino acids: CASSRTKDNEQFF. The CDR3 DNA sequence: TGTGCCAGCAGTCGGACTAAGGACAATGAGCAGTTCTTC. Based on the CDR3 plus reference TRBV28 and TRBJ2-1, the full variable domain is DVKVTQSSRYLVKRTGEKVFLECVQDMDHENMFWYRQDPGLGLRLIYFSYDVKMKEKGDIPEGYSVSREKKERFSLILESASTNQTSMYLCASSRTKDNEQFFGPGTRLTVL.